Below are 20 T cell receptor beta chains sequenced from a single sample in a study of T cell repertoires in cytomegalovirus infection. TCRdb called the reads again in MiXCR, with one record for every CDR3 protein. Of 500,000 to 600,000 distinct CDR3 sequences listed, about 15% are singletons. The sample consisted of CD8+ T cells from PBMCs. The origin of the receptors is a human donor in good health (CMV status not recorded). Some clones in this sample may be carry-over from other donors' samples.

This clonotype has ten or more counts. The V call is TRBV4-1, the J call TRBJ2-5; D unclear. CDR3 length: 15 residues. Germline V CDR1 and CDR2: MGHRA, YSYEKL. The V end lost 2 bases, the J end lost 3 bases, and 13 bases lay between the germline ends. The CDR3: CASSQTEYTEETQYF. DNA of the CDR3: TGCGCCAGCAGCCAAACCGAATATACAGAAGAGACCCAGTACTTC.

J is TRBJ2-1 and V is TRBV7-3, with 7 bases identical to TRBD2. Losses at the gene ends were 5 bases for V and 9 bases for J; bases not matched to a gene: 10. Germline V gene sequence: CDR1 SGHTA, CDR2 FQGTGA. This CDR3 comprises 14 residues. In DNA form, the CDR3 reads TGTGCCAGCAGCCCCACTGGACTAGAAACTGAGCAGTTCTTC. It codes for CASSPTGLETEQFF.

Many counts were recorded for this clonotype. The chain joins TRBV2 to TRBJ2-3, with D possibly TRBD2 on 7 matching bases. The CDR3 spans 14 residues. Trimming cost V 7 bases and J 4 bases, with 15 bases left between them. Germline-derived CDR1 and CDR2 are SNHLY and FYNNEI. The CDR3 region is CASMRGRESDTQYF. The CDR3 DNA is TGTGCCAGCATGAGGGGGAGGGAGTCAGATACGCAGTATTTT.

This clonotype was seen at least ten times. This chain uses TRBV12-3 or TRBV12-4 with TRBJ2-5; 14 bases agree with TRBD2. The CDR3 consists of 17 residues. V gave up 5 bases and J gave up 5 bases; unmatched junction bases: 10. CDR3 amino acids: CASSPGTSGSSWETQYF. DNA for the CDR3: TGTGCCAGCAGTCCAGGGACTAGCGGGAGTTCTTGGGAGACCCAGTACTTC.

The gene calls are TRBV19 and TRBJ2-1; TRBD2 is a possible D gene (6 bases). V was clipped by 4 bases and J by 4 bases, with 17 bases between them. The CDR3 totals 16 residues. Germline CDR1 reads LNHDA; CDR2 reads SQIVND (reference sequence). The CDR3 DNA is TGTGCCAGTAGTAGCGGGACCCCGCCGAAATACAATGAGCAGTTCTTC. Translating it yields CASSSGTPPKYNEQFF. Using reference TRBV19 and TRBJ2-1 for the parts outside the CDR3, the full variable domain is DGGITQSPKYLFRKEGQNVTLSCEQNLNHDAMYWYRQDPGQGLRLIYYSQIVNDFQKGDIAEGYSVSREKKESFPLTVTSAQKNPTAFYLCASSSGTPPKYNEQFFGPGTRLTVL.

This clonotype has more than one count but fewer than ten. This CDR3 reads CASSLPKGNTGELFF. The CDR3 bases are TGTGCCAGCAGTCTGCCGAAGGGAAACACCGGGGAGCTGTTTTTT. This chain uses TRBV6-5 with TRBJ2-2; D uncertain. From germline, CDR1 is MNHEY and CDR2 SVGAGI. Trimming stripped 5 bases from V and 2 bases from J, with 12 bases between. The CDR3 runs to 15 residues.

This clonotype was picked up a small number of times. This rearrangement joins TRBV19 to TRBJ2-1, with TRBD2 matching over 8 bases. V trimming: 3 bases; J trimming: 6 bases; junction bases outside the gene matches: 7. The germline V gene encodes CDR1 LNHDA and CDR2 SQIVND (reference sequence). CDR3 length: 15 amino acids. CDR3 amino acids: CASSIVGRGGNEQFF. CDR3 DNA sequence: TGTGCCAGTAGTATCGTGGGACGGGGGGGCAATGAGCAGTTCTTC.

This clonotype came up a few times. The J gene is TRBJ2-3, the V gene TRBV29-1, with TRBD2 as a possible D gene (6 bases). Germline CDR1 is SQVTM and CDR2 is ANQGSEA. With 7 bases removed from V and 1 base from J, the gap between germline ends came to 18 bases. The CDR3 loop spans 15 amino acids. The CDR3 DNA follows: TGCAGCGCGACCCCAGATGGCGGGGGCACAGATACGCAGTATTTT. Translated: CSATPDGGGTDTQYF.

This clonotype was seen more than once but under ten times. V is TRBV28 and J is TRBJ1-2; 7 bases fit TRBD1. CDR3 length equals 15 residues. Germline assignment: CDR1 MDHEN and CDR2 SYDVKM. J was trimmed by 4 bases and V by 4 bases; bases with no gene match: 9. This chain's CDR3 is CASSSGQVDRYGYTF. CDR3 DNA: TGTGCCAGCAGTTCTGGACAGGTTGATCGCTATGGCTACACCTTC.

This clonotype came up a few times. V usage is TRBV13 and J usage is TRBJ2-1; perhaps TRBD2 as D (6 bases). Germline assignment: CDR1 PRHDT and CDR2 FYEKMQ (reference sequence). V was shortened by 5 bases and J by 4 bases, with 15 bases between the two germline ends. The CDR3 is made up of 15 amino acids. This CDR3 reads CASSQSGSTYNEQFF. CDR3 in DNA: TGTGCCAGCAGCCAAAGCGGGTCGACTTACAATGAGCAGTTCTTC.

This clonotype has at least ten counts. The rearrangement uses TRBV28 and TRBJ2-6; D not certain. CDR3 length equals 17 residues. Germline values: CDR1 MDHEN, CDR2 SYDVKM. V lost 6 bases, J lost 0 bases, and 15 bases lay in between. CDR3 in amino acids: CASSFFPPGSGANVLTF. CDR3 DNA: TGTGCCAGCAGCTTTTTCCCTCCCGGCTCTGGGGCCAACGTCCTGACTTTC.

This clonotype was picked up one time. A much more abundant neighbour one base away suggests this may be a read error. The final CDR3 position lacks the conserved phenylalanine or tryptophan, pointing to a likely read error. This chain connects TRBV2 to TRBJ2-1; 9 bases match TRBD2. The CDR3 length is 15 residues. V trimming: 5 bases; J trimming: 8 bases; junction bases outside the gene matches: 10. Germline lookup yields CDR1 SNHLY and CDR2 FYNNEI. The chain's CDR3 is CASSLSGGPRDEQFL. In DNA form, the CDR3 reads TGTGCCAGCAGTTTGAGCGGGGGGCCCCGGGATGAGCAGTTCTTA.

This chain links TRBV6-6 with TRBJ1-5; D perhaps matches TRBD1 (5 bases). Germline loops: CDR1 MNHNY, CDR2 SVGAGI (reference sequence). This CDR3 contains 16 residues. V shed 5 bases and J shed 2 bases, with 16 bases lying between them. CDR3 in amino acids: CASSVIRGAGNQPQHF. The DNA for the CDR3 is TGTGCCAGCAGTGTAATTAGGGGCGCGGGCAATCAGCCCCAGCATTTT.

Of note for this clonotype: This may stem from a read error, because a much larger clone lies one nucleotide away. The chain combines TRBV27 with TRBJ2-7, with 12 bases aligning to TRBD2. The CDR3 covers 15 residues. Per the germline V gene, CDR1 is MNHEY and CDR2 is SMNVEV (reference sequence). V gave up 3 bases and J gave up 2 bases; unmatched junction bases: 2. As DNA, the CDR3 is TGTGCCAGCAGTTTCCTAGCGGGAGGGCCCTACGAGCAGTACTTC. The encoded protein is CASSFLAGGPYEQYF.

The CDR3 DNA reads TGTGCCAGTAGTATGTTGGGAAAGTATGGCAATCAGCCCCAGCATTTT. This translates into CASSMLGKYGNQPQHF. This sequence joins TRBV19 and TRBJ1-5; D is uncertain. The germline gives CDR1 LNHDA, CDR2 SQIVND (reference sequence). The CDR3 spans 16 residues. Deletions cut 3 bases from V and 2 bases from J, with 14 bases between. Full variable domain (outside the CDR3, taken from reference TRBV19 and TRBJ1-5): DGGITQSPKYLFRKEGQNVTLSCEQNLNHDAMYWYRQDPGQGLRLIYYSQIVNDFQKGDIAEGYSVSREKKESFPLTVTSAQKNPTAFYLCASSMLGKYGNQPQHFGDGTRLSIL.

The chain employs TRBV25-1 and TRBJ1-1; 9 bases are shared with TRBD1. Germline loops: CDR1 MGHDK, CDR2 SYGVNS. The ends lost 7 bases at V and 0 bases at J; junction bases unmatched: 3. CDR3 length: 14 amino acids. The CDR3 DNA is TGTGCCAGCACCGGGACAGGGTTGAACACTGAAGCTTTCTTT. Residues: CASTGTGLNTEAFF.

This clonotype was recorded at least ten times. The chain employs TRBV19 and TRBJ1-1, with 7 bases matching TRBD1. CDR3 length: 18 amino acids. The V gene's germline CDR1 is LNHDA and CDR2 SQIVND (reference sequence). V lost 2 bases, J lost 0 bases, and 12 bases stayed unmatched. The CDR3 spells CASSIFLSVTGMNTEAFF. The DNA for the CDR3 is TGTGCCAGTAGTATATTCCTTTCGGTGACAGGGATGAACACTGAAGCTTTCTTT. Based on the CDR3 plus reference TRBV19 and TRBJ1-1, the full variable domain is DGGITQSPKYLFRKEGQNVTLSCEQNLNHDAMYWYRQDPGQGLRLIYYSQIVNDFQKGDIAEGYSVSREKKESFPLTVTSAQKNPTAFYLCASSIFLSVTGMNTEAFFGQGTRLTVV.

V is TRBV2 and J is TRBJ2-7, with 11 bases that match TRBD1. Germline V gene lookup returns CDR1 SNHLY and CDR2 FYNNEI. The V gene end was trimmed by 7 bases and the J gene end by 2 bases; junction bases not matched to a gene: 7. This CDR3 spans 15 amino acids. Written as DNA, the CDR3 is TGTGCCAGCACCCAGGGACAGGGGGTAGCCTACGAGCAGTACTTC. Translating it yields CASTQGQGVAYEQYF.

The table lists this clonotype with many counts. The gene calls are TRBV12-3 or TRBV12-4 and TRBJ2-5, with D maybe TRBD1 (6 bases). The CDR3 has 13 amino acids. Trimming took 6 bases from V and 2 from J, leaving 10 bases between them. The CDR3 sequence: CASSGTKQETQYF. The CDR3 coding sequence is TGTGCCAGCAGCGGGACAAAACAAGAGACCCAGTACTTC.

The chain links TRBV29-1 to TRBJ2-2; unclear D gene. Trimming took 3 bases from V and 0 from J, leaving 14 bases between them. The CDR3 extends over 16 amino acids. Per germline, CDR1 SQVTM and CDR2 ANQGSEA. CDR3 sequence (DNA): TGCAGCGTTGAGACATACGGCAGTTCGAACACCGGGGAGCTGTTTTTT. This sequence encodes CSVETYGSSNTGELFF.